Listed here are 17 T cell receptor beta chains from one sample, sequenced in a study of OX40 agonist ivuxolimab in advanced cancers. TCRdb's table, derived via immunoSEQ multiplex PCR, lists solely in-frame clones and lacks some. The sample carries some 62,000 clones, about 90% recorded once. The input for sequencing was CD4+ or CD8+ T cells sorted from blood, taken in a trial of the OX40 agonist ivuxolimab. The receptor source for this set is an adult with an advanced solid tumor such as melanoma, head and neck, liver or kidney cancer.

This chain links TRBV19 with TRBJ2-1; the D gene is possibly TRBD2 (6 bases). Per the germline V gene, CDR1 is LNHDA and CDR2 is SQIVND (reference sequence). The CDR3 covers 15 residues. The V end was cut by 3 bases, the J end by 6 bases, with 15 bases between. This CDR3 reads CASSMGGASANEQFF. The CDR3 bases are TGTGCCAGTAGTATGGGAGGCGCCTCCGCCAATGAGCAGTTCTTC.

The chain joins TRBV28 to TRBJ2-1; 9 nucleotides agree with TRBD2. The V segment lost 5 bases and the J segment 0 bases; nucleotides outside the gene matches: 5. This CDR3 region has 16 residues. The germline V gene encodes CDR1 MDHEN and CDR2 SYDVKM. CDR3 coding DNA: TGTGCCAGCAGTGCTTTTAGCGGGAGCTCCTACAATGAGCAGTTCTTC. Residues: CASSAFSGSSYNEQFF.

V and J are TRBV19 and TRBJ1-2, with 7 bases lining up with TRBD1. Germline V gives CDR1 LNHDA, CDR2 SQIVND (reference sequence). CDR3 length: 15 amino acids. J lost 7 bases, V lost 7 bases, and 15 bases had no gene match. This CDR3 is CASIVLVGGGCGYTF. CDR3 nucleotides: TGTGCCAGTATAGTATTGGTAGGGGGCGGTTGTGGCTACACCTTC.

The chain carries TRBV30 and TRBJ1-4; D is ambiguous. This CDR3 region has 14 residues. The V gene's germline CDR1 is GTSNPN and CDR2 SVGIG (reference sequence). V dropped 0 bases and J dropped 4 bases, with 9 bases sitting between them. Here the CDR3 DNA reads TGTGCCTGGAGTGTCTGGGGAAGTAATGAAAAACTGTTTTTT. It encodes CAWSVWGSNEKLFF.

This clone is a singleton in its sample. This chain joins TRBV28 and TRBJ2-1; no clear D gene. Germline-derived CDR1 and CDR2 are MDHEN and SYDVKM. The CDR3 is made up of 12 amino acids. The V and J ends lost 7 bases and 10 bases respectively, with 14 bases between them. The CDR3 here is CASMVQIGEQFF. CDR3 sequence (DNA): TGTGCCAGCATGGTCCAGATCGGAGAGCAGTTCTTC.

The gene calls are TRBV19 and TRBJ2-5, with D possibly TRBD1 on 6 matching bases. The CDR3 sequence is 14 residues long. CDR1 is LNHDA and CDR2 is SQIVND in the germline V gene (reference sequence). V lost 6 bases and J 3 bases, leaving 14 bases between the germline ends. This chain's CDR3 is CASRDGPGEETQYF. DNA of the CDR3: TGTGCCAGTAGAGACGGTCCAGGGGAAGAGACCCAGTACTTC.

The chain uses TRBV29-1 and TRBJ1-3, with D maybe TRBD1 (5 bases). Germline CDR1 is SQVTM and CDR2 is ANQGSEA. The germline V and J ends were trimmed by 7 bases and 3 bases, with 10 bases remaining between them. This CDR3 is 12 amino acids long. In nucleotides, the CDR3 is TGCAGCGCCGGGGGGTTTGGAAACACCATATATTTT. Amino acid sequence: CSAGGFGNTIYF.

This chain links TRBV5-1 with TRBJ2-1; D gene ambiguous. V lost 2 bases to trimming and J lost 7 bases, with 4 bases between them. This CDR3 region has 11 residues. CDR1 is SGHRS, CDR2 YFSETQ, per germline. In nucleotides, the CDR3 is TGCGCCAGCAGCTTCCATAATGAGCAGTTCTTC. Protein: CASSFHNEQFF.

The genes are TRBV30 and TRBJ2-1, with D unresolved. Trimming pared 5 bases from V and 4 bases from J, leaving 12 bases between. Looked up from germline, CDR1 is GTSNPN and CDR2 is SVGIG (reference sequence). This CDR3 comprises 13 residues. Here the CDR3 DNA reads TGTGCCTGGGTCCCGACCGGTTACAATGAGCAGTTCTTC. Its protein is CAWVPTGYNEQFF.

The rearrangement uses TRBV7-9 and TRBJ2-3, with D perhaps given as TRBD1 or TRBD2 (5 bases each). CDR1 and CDR2 from the germline V gene are SEHNR and FQNEAQ (reference sequence). The CDR3 length is 16 residues. V lost 3 bases to trimming and J lost 3 bases, with 16 bases between them. The CDR3: CASSFSSGKGTDTQYF. As DNA, the CDR3 is TGTGCCAGCAGCTTTAGTTCGGGGAAGGGGACAGATACGCAGTATTTT.

The chain is built from TRBV11-2 and TRBJ2-7; D may correspond to TRBD1 or TRBD2 (7 bases each). In germline, CDR1 is SGHAT, CDR2 FQNNGV. V lost 4 bases, J lost 5 bases, and 18 bases lay in between. The CDR3 loop spans 15 amino acids. The CDR3 sequence: CASSSALTGRDEQYF. DNA for the CDR3: TGTGCCAGCAGCTCCGCTTTGACAGGGAGGGACGAGCAGTACTTC.

This clone was observed a few times. This rearrangement joins TRBV5-1 to TRBJ1-1, with TRBD1 identical over 8 bases. With V trimmed by 0 bases and J by 4 bases, 5 bases remained unmatched. Germline CDR1 reads SGHRS; CDR2 reads YFSETQ. The CDR3 covers 15 residues. CDR3 coding DNA: TGCGCCAGCAGCTTGGGTGGACAGGGCGGCACTGAAGCTTTCTTT. It codes for CASSLGGQGGTEAFF.

This clone has a single count. The V gene is TRBV6-5, the J gene TRBJ2-5; D is unresolved. The V gene lost 4 bases and the J gene lost 3 bases, with 15 bases spanning the gap. This CDR3 has 15 residues. The germline gives CDR1 MNHEY, CDR2 SVGAGI. CDR3 in amino acids: CASSSYLLGEETQYF. The CDR3 nucleotides are TGTGCCAGCAGTTCCTATCTGCTAGGAGAAGAGACCCAGTACTTC.

The CDR3 sequence: CASKNIPSGNTIYF. DNA for the CDR3: TGTGCCAGCAAGAACATACCCTCTGGAAACACCATATATTTT. The rearrangement uses TRBV6-1 and TRBJ1-3; D call uncertain. Looked up from germline, CDR1 is MNHNS and CDR2 is SASEGT. Between the trimmed V and J ends, which lost 7 bases and 0 bases, there was a span of 10 bases. The CDR3 runs 14 residues.

The chain has TRBV19 and TRBJ1-1; TRBD1 matches at 7 bases. Per the germline V gene, CDR1 is LNHDA and CDR2 is SQIVND (reference sequence). The V gene end was trimmed by 2 bases and the J gene end by 7 bases; junction bases not matched to a gene: 7. This CDR3 region has 14 residues. Here the CDR3 reads CASSIIGQAHEAFF. The CDR3 DNA follows: TGTGCCAGTAGTATAATAGGACAGGCACATGAAGCTTTCTTT. The full variable domain, in which reference TRBV19 and TRBJ1-1 provide the parts outside the CDR3, is DGGITQSPKYLFRKEGQNVTLSCEQNLNHDAMYWYRQDPGQGLRLIYYSQIVNDFQKGDIAEGYSVSREKKESFPLTVTSAQKNPTAFYLCASSIIGQAHEAFFGQGTRLTVV.

V gene TRBV5-4 combines with J gene TRBJ2-7; D gene uncertain. Trimming removed 4 bases from V and 7 bases from J, with 12 bases in between. Germline V gene sequence: CDR1 SGHNT, CDR2 YYREEE (reference sequence). This CDR3 has 12 residues. CDR3 DNA: TGTGCCAGCAGCCGACCCGCTGGGGAGCAGTACTTC. Residues: CASSRPAGEQYF.

The chain uses TRBV21-1 and TRBJ1-5; the DNA was not compared with TRBD1, the D call given in the table. TRBV21-1 has pseudogene status. This CDR3 has 15 amino acids. The CDR3 is CASSKRTGSNQPQHF. DNA of the CDR3: TGTGCCAGCAGCAAACGAACAGGGAGCAATCAGCCCCAGCATTTT.